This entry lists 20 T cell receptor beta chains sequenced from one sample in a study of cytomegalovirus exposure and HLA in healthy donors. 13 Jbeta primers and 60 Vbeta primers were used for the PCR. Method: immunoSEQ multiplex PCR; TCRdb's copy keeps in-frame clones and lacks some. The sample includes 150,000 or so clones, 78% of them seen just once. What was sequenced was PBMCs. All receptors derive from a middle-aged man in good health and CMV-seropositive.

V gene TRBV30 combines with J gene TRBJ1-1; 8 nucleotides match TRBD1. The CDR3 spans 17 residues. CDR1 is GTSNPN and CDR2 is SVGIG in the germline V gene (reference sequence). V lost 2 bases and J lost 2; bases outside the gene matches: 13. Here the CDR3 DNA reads TGTGCCTGGAGTTACAGGGGGGATAGTCGAAGTAACACTGAAGCTTTCTTT. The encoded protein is CAWSYRGDSRSNTEAFF.

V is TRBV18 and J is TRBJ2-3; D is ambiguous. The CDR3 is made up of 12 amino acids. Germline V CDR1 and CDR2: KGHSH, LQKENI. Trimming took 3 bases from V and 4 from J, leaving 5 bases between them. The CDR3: CASSPRSDTQYF. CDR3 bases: TGTGCCAGCTCACCCCGTTCAGATACGCAGTATTTT.

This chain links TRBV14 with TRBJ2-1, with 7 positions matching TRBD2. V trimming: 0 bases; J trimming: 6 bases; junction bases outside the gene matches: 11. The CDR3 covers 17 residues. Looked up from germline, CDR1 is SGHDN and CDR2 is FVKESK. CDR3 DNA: TGTGCCAGCAGCCAAGATCCGTCGAGCGGGAAGGGCAATGAGCAGTTCTTC. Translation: CASSQDPSSGKGNEQFF.

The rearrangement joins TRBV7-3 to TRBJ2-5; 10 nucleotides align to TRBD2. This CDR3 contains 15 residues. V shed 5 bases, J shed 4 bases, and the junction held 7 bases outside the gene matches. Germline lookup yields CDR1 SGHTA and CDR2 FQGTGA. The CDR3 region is CASSRVAGGVETQYF. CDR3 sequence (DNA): TGTGCCAGCAGCCGCGTAGCGGGAGGAGTAGAGACCCAGTACTTC.

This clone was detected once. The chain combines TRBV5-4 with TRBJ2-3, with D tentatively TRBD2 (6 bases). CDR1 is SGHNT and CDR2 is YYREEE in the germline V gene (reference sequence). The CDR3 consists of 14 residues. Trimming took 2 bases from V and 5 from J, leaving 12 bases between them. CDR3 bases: TGTGCCAGCAGCTTCGGCGGGATTAAAGATACGCAGTATTTT. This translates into CASSFGGIKDTQYF.

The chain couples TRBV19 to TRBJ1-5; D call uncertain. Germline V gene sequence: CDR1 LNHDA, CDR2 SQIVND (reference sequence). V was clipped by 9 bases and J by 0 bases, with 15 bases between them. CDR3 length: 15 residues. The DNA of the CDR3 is TGTGCCAGCGCGTCCGAAGATTATAGCAATCAGCCCCAGCATTTT. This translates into CASASEDYSNQPQHF.

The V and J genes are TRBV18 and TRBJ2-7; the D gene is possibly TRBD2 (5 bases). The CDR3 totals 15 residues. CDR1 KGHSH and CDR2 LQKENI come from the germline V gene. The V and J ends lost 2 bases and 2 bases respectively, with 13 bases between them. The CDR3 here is CASSPEAQEAYEQYF. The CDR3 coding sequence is TGTGCCAGCTCACCAGAGGCCCAGGAGGCCTACGAGCAGTACTTC.

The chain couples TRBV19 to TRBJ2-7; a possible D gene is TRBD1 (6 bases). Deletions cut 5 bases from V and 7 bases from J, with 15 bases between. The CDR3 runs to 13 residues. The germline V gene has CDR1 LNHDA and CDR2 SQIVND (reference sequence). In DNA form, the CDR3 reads TGTGCCAGTAGTCCGGACAGTGTCCAAGAGCAGTACTTC. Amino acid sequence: CASSPDSVQEQYF.

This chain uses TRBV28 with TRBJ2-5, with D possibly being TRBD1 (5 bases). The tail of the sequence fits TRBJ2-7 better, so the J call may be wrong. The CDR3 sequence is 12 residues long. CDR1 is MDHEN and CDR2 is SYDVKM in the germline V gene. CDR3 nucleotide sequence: TGTGCCAGCAGCAGGACATCCTACGAGCAGTACTTC. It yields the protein CASSRTSYEQYF.

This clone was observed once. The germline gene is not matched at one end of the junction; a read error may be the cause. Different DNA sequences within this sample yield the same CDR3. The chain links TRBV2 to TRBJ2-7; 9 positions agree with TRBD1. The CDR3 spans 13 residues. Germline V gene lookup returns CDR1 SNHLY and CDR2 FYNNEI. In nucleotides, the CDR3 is TGTGCCAGCAGAGAAGAGACAGGGGGCGAGCAGTACTTC. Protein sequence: CASREETGGEQYF.

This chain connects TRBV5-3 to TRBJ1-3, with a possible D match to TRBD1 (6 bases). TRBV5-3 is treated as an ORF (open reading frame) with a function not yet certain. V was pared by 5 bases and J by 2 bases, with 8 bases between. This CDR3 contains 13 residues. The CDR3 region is CARRQGAGNTIYF. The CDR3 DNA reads TGTGCCAGAAGACAGGGAGCTGGAAACACCATATATTTT.

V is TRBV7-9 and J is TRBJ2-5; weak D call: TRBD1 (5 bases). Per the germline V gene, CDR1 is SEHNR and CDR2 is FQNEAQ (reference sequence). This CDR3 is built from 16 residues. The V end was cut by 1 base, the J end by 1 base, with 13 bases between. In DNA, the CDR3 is TGTGCCAGCAGCTTAGGATGGGCAGGGCTCCAAGAGACCCAGTACTTC. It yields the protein CASSLGWAGLQETQYF.

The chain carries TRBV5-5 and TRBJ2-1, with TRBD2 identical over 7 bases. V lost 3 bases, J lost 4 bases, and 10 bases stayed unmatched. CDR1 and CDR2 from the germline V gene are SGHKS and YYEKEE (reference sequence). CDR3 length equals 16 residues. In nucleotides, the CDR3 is TGTGCCAGCAGCTCCCTAGGCGGGAGTGGGTACAATGAGCAGTTCTTC. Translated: CASSSLGGSGYNEQFF.

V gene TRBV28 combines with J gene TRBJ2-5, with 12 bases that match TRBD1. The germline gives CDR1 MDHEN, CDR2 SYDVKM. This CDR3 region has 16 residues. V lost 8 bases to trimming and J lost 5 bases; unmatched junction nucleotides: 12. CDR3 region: CASGRSPGQGAETQYF. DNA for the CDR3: TGTGCCAGCGGAAGGTCACCGGGACAGGGGGCGGAGACCCAGTACTTC.

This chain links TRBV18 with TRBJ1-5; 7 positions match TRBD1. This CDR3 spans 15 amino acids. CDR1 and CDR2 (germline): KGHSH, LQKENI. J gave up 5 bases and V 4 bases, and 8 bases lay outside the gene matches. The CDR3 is CASSLTGERYQPQHF. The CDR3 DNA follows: TGTGCCAGCTCACTTACAGGGGAGAGGTATCAGCCCCAGCATTTT.

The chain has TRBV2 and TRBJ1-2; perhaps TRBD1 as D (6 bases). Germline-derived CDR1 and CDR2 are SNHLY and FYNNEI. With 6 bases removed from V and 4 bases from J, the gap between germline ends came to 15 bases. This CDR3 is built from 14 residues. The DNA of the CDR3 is TGTGCCAGCAGGACCTGGACAGCCTTCTATGGCTACACCTTC. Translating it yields CASRTWTAFYGYTF.

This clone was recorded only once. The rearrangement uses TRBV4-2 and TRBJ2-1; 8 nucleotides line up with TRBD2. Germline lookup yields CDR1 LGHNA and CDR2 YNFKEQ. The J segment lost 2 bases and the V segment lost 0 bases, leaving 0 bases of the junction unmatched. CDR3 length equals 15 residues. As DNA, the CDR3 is TGTGCCAGCAGCCAAGAAGCGGGAGCCTACAATGAGCAGTTCTTC. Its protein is CASSQEAGAYNEQFF.

Here the CDR3 reads CASSPSTSGTRETQYF. Written as DNA, the CDR3 is TGTGCCAGCTCACCATCGACTAGCGGGACCCGGGAGACCCAGTACTTC. This rearrangement joins TRBV18 to TRBJ2-5, with TRBD2 matching 11 bases. Germline lookup yields CDR1 KGHSH and CDR2 LQKENI. V was pared by 2 bases and J by 5 bases, with 7 bases of the junction left unmatched. The CDR3 runs to 16 residues.

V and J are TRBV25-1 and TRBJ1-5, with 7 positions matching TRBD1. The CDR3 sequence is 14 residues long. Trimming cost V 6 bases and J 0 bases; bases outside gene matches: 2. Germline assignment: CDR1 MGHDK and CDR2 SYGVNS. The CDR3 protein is CASSRQGSNQPQHF. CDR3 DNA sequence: TGTGCCAGCAGCCGACAGGGTAGCAATCAGCCCCAGCATTTT. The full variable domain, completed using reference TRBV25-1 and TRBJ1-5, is EADIYQTPRYLVIGTGKKITLECSQTMGHDKMYWYQQDPGMELHLIHYSYGVNSTEKGDLSSESTVSRIRTEHFPLTLESARPSHTSQYLCASSRQGSNQPQHFGDGTRLSIL.

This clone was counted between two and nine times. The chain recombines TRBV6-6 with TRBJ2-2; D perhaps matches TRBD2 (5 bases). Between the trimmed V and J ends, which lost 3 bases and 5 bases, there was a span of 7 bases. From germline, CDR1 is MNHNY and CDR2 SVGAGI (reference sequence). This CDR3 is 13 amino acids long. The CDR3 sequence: CASSYSGTGELFF. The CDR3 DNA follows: TGTGCCAGCAGTTATTCGGGGACCGGGGAGCTGTTTTTT.